This TCR beta chain was sequenced in a study of blood T cells in healthy people across ages. Whole-study results and caveats: Long-lived donors exceeded aged donors in naive CD4+ cells and diversity.

Trimming at V came to 2 bases and at J to 6 bases, leaving 6 bases not matched to a gene. CDR1 MGHRA and CDR2 YSYEKL come from the germline V gene. This CDR3 contains 14 residues. A second PCR of about 6 to 11 cycles used a sample-barcoded 5' primer and a J-beta primer mix. From the 5' RACE reads, TCRdb called clonotypes with MiXCR, one entry per CDR3 protein. Here the sample spans nearly 1 million distinct CDR3 sequences, roughly 51% being singletons. Remarks on this clonotype: Its antigen is unidentified.

The sequence was obtained from a woman aged 60-70 years in good health. This rearrangement joins TRBV4-1 to TRBJ2-7; 8 positions agree with TRBD1. Sample: blood. CDR3 sequence (DNA): TGCGCCAGCAGCCAACCGGACAGGGCTAGCGAGCAGTACTTC. This codes for CASSQPDRASEQYF.